The next 27 T cell receptor beta chains were all read from a single sample in a study of blood T cell repertoires in COVID-19. The data were produced by immunoSEQ multiplex PCR, yet TCRdb's version contains in-frame clones alone and is incomplete. Of about 66,000 clones in the sample, about 89% were seen once. Specimen: peripheral blood. The receptors stem from a human donor in a cohort sampled during active COVID-19.

J is TRBJ2-5 and V is TRBV3-1 (or the pseudogene TRBV3-2); 13 nucleotides match TRBD2. CDR3 length: 17 amino acids. CDR1 and CDR2 (germline): LGHDT, YNNKEL (reference sequence). Germline trimming cut 4 bases from V and 4 bases from J; bases unmatched to any gene: 9. The CDR3 here is CASSRGLAGPGGETQYF. DNA for the CDR3: TGTGCCAGCAGCCGGGGACTAGCGGGGCCAGGCGGAGAGACCCAGTACTTC.

The V gene is TRBV28, the J gene TRBJ2-4, with 14 bases matching TRBD2. The CDR3 contains 15 residues. Germline V CDR1 and CDR2: MDHEN, SYDVKM. Germline trimming cut 4 bases from V and 7 bases from J; bases unmatched to any gene: 3. The CDR3 is CASSSGTSGSNIQYF. The DNA for the CDR3 is TGTGCCAGCAGTTCCGGGACTAGCGGGAGTAACATTCAGTACTTC. Looking up the rest from reference TRBV28 and TRBJ2-4 gives the full variable domain: DVKVTQSSRYLVKRTGEKVFLECVQDMDHENMFWYRQDPGLGLRLIYFSYDVKMKEKGDIPEGYSVSREKKERFSLILESASTNQTSMYLCASSSGTSGSNIQYFGAGTRLSVL.

The rearrangement uses TRBV3-1 (or the pseudogene TRBV3-2) and TRBJ2-5; D is unclear. V dropped 0 bases and J dropped 7 bases, with 15 bases sitting between them. The CDR3 spans 15 residues. In germline, CDR1 is LGHDT, CDR2 YNNKEL (reference sequence). The DNA of the CDR3 is TGTGCCAGCAGCCAAGATGCCAGCCCCTCGGGGACCCAGTACTTC. Translating it yields CASSQDASPSGTQYF.

This clone was detected only once. The V gene is TRBV6-4, the J gene TRBJ2-3; 7 positions agree with TRBD2. The CDR3 has 15 residues. In germline, CDR1 is MRHNA, CDR2 SNTAGT. V shed 5 bases, J shed 7 bases, and the junction held 12 bases outside the gene matches. In DNA form, the CDR3 reads TGTGCCAGCAGTCCCCTGCGAGCGGGACTGAATACGCAGTATTTT. Translated, it gives CASSPLRAGLNTQYF.

This chain joins TRBV18 and TRBJ1-4, with 9 bases that match TRBD1. The CDR3 totals 15 residues. After removal of 3 bases from V and 6 bases from J, the junction contained 5 bases not matched to a gene. Germline V gene lookup returns CDR1 KGHSH and CDR2 LQKENI. The CDR3 sequence: CASSPRGQGDEKLFF. DNA of the CDR3: TGTGCCAGCTCACCTCGGGGACAGGGTGATGAAAAACTGTTTTTT.

The chain joins TRBV29-1 to TRBJ2-3; 13 bases line up with TRBD2. The CDR3 loop spans 15 amino acids. The V and J ends lost 5 bases and 4 bases, in that order; junction bases with no gene match: 6. The germline gives CDR1 SQVTM, CDR2 ANQGSEA. CDR3 region: CSVSRTSGSADTQYF. CDR3 bases: TGCAGCGTTTCTAGGACTAGCGGGAGTGCAGATACGCAGTATTTT.

This sequence joins TRBV6-6 and TRBJ2-7; no clear D gene. V gave up 5 bases and J gave up 3 bases, with 8 bases separating them. This CDR3 contains 12 residues. The germline V gene has CDR1 MNHNY and CDR2 SVGAGI (reference sequence). The CDR3 DNA reads TGTGCCAGCAGTGTCCCGGGCTACGAGCAGTACTTC. Its protein is CASSVPGYEQYF.

The chain combines TRBV28 with TRBJ2-7, with 7 bases that match TRBD2. The CDR3 contains 16 residues. The junction had 7 bases not matched to a gene; V was cut back by 2 bases and J by 0 bases. Germline V gene data show CDR1 as MDHEN and CDR2 as SYDVKM. The CDR3 sequence is CASSLGMASGSYEQYF. The CDR3 region has the DNA TGTGCCAGCAGTTTAGGTATGGCTAGCGGCTCCTACGAGCAGTACTTC. The entire variable domain, with the rest obtained from reference TRBV28 and TRBJ2-7, is as follows: DVKVTQSSRYLVKRTGEKVFLECVQDMDHENMFWYRQDPGLGLRLIYFSYDVKMKEKGDIPEGYSVSREKKERFSLILESASTNQTSMYLCASSLGMASGSYEQYFGPGTRLTVT.

The chain couples TRBV19 to TRBJ2-1, with TRBD2 matching over 8 bases. The CDR3 spans 17 residues. V shed 8 bases, J shed 0 bases, and the junction held 12 bases outside the gene matches. Germline values: CDR1 LNHDA, CDR2 SQIVND (reference sequence). This CDR3 reads CASQGRLAGSSYNEQFF. CDR3 nucleotide sequence: TGTGCCAGTCAGGGACGGCTAGCGGGTAGCTCCTACAATGAGCAGTTCTTC.

The table lists this clone with a few counts. The chain joins TRBV9 to TRBJ2-7, with 13 positions matching TRBD2. CDR1 is SGDLS and CDR2 is YYNGEE in the germline V gene. V lost 3 bases to trimming and J lost 2 bases; unmatched junction nucleotides: 5. The CDR3 has 16 residues. The CDR3 reads CASSGGTSGNTYEQYF. CDR3 DNA: TGTGCCAGCAGCGGGGGGACTAGCGGGAACACCTACGAGCAGTACTTC.

The chain combines TRBV11-2 with TRBJ2-1; TRBD2 aligns across 7 bases. J was trimmed by 10 bases and V by 5 bases; bases with no gene match: 5. CDR3 length: 12 amino acids. Germline V gene sequence: CDR1 SGHAT, CDR2 FQNNGV. CDR3 loop: CASSGSGYEQFF. The CDR3 DNA is TGTGCCAGCAGCGGTAGCGGGTACGAGCAGTTCTTC.

Here the CDR3 reads CASSAGTSGRRETQYF. In DNA, the CDR3 is TGTGCCAGCAGCGCAGGGACTAGCGGGAGGCGTGAGACCCAGTACTTC. The chain joins TRBV9 to TRBJ2-5; 15 bases line up with TRBD2. Germline loops: CDR1 SGDLS, CDR2 YYNGEE. V gave up 3 bases and J gave up 5 bases; unmatched junction bases: 5. CDR3 length: 16 residues.

The chain carries TRBV28 and TRBJ1-5; 7 bases align to TRBD1. Germline-derived CDR1 and CDR2 are MDHEN and SYDVKM. V was clipped by 4 bases and J by 6 bases; unmatched bases: 3. The CDR3 sequence is 13 residues long. In DNA form, the CDR3 reads TGTGCCAGCAGTTCAGACAGGGTTCAGCCCCAGCATTTT. It encodes CASSSDRVQPQHF. The full variable domain, its missing parts supplied by reference TRBV28 and TRBJ1-5, is DVKVTQSSRYLVKRTGEKVFLECVQDMDHENMFWYRQDPGLGLRLIYFSYDVKMKEKGDIPEGYSVSREKKERFSLILESASTNQTSMYLCASSSDRVQPQHFGDGTRLSIL.

This clone was counted a few times. The chain is built from TRBV5-4 and TRBJ2-2; 9 bases are shared with TRBD1. J gave up 4 bases and V 0 bases, and 4 bases lay outside the gene matches. The length of the CDR3 is 16 residues. CDR1 is SGHNT, CDR2 YYREEE, per germline (reference sequence). The CDR3 spells CASSLGGQGATGELFF. CDR3 bases: TGTGCCAGCAGCTTGGGGGGACAGGGAGCCACCGGGGAGCTGTTTTTT.

CDR3 sequence (DNA): TGTGCCAGCAGTGACGTGACAGGGGGTTACTTC. This sequence encodes CASSDVTGGYF. This chain connects TRBV2 to TRBJ2-5; 9 nucleotides match TRBD1. The germline CDR1 and CDR2 sequences are SNHLY and FYNNEI. This CDR3 comprises 11 residues. Germline trimming cut 3 bases from V and 14 bases from J; bases unmatched to any gene: 4.

This sequence joins TRBV6-5 and TRBJ1-1, with D uncertain. This CDR3 is 12 amino acids long. Looked up from germline, CDR1 is MNHEY and CDR2 is SVGAGI. Trimming pared 3 bases from V and 4 bases from J, leaving 6 bases between. In nucleotides, the CDR3 is TGTGCCAGCAGTTATACGGGCACTGAAGCTTTCTTT. Translating gives CASSYTGTEAFF.

The V and J genes are TRBV25-1 and TRBJ2-1, with 8 nucleotides matching TRBD1. Unmatched junction bases numbered 4, after V lost 7 bases and J lost 8 bases. The germline V gene has CDR1 MGHDK and CDR2 SYGVNS. The CDR3 runs 12 residues. The CDR3 sequence is CASTPGGYEQFF. As DNA, the CDR3 is TGTGCCAGCACCCCAGGGGGCTATGAGCAGTTCTTC. Together with reference TRBV25-1 and TRBJ2-1, the CDR3 gives the full variable domain: EADIYQTPRYLVIGTGKKITLECSQTMGHDKMYWYQQDPGMELHLIHYSYGVNSTEKGDLSSESTVSRIRTEHFPLTLESARPSHTSQYLCASTPGGYEQFFGPGTRLTVL.

The chain carries TRBV28 and TRBJ2-7, with D possibly matching TRBD1 (6 bases). The CDR3 has 15 amino acids. V was clipped by 2 bases and J by 0 bases, with 11 bases between them. Per the germline V gene, CDR1 is MDHEN and CDR2 is SYDVKM. The CDR3 spells CASSLEGVLSYEQYF. CDR3 coding DNA: TGTGCCAGCAGTTTAGAGGGGGTACTCTCCTACGAGCAGTACTTC.

The chain carries TRBV7-2 and TRBJ2-1, with TRBD2 as a possible D gene (6 bases). The CDR3 spans 17 residues. Germline loops: CDR1 SGHTA, CDR2 FQGNSA. The ends were cut back, 0 bases at V and 4 bases at J, with 16 bases in the middle. Here the CDR3 reads CASSLAKVVAAYNEQFF. In nucleotides, the CDR3 is TGTGCCAGCAGCTTAGCAAAGGTAGTAGCGGCATACAATGAGCAGTTCTTC.

The gene calls are TRBV7-8 and TRBJ1-5, with no clear D. Germline V lookup: CDR1 SGHVS, CDR2 FQNEAQ. V dropped 5 bases and J dropped 6 bases, with 17 bases sitting between them. The CDR3 sequence is 15 residues long. CDR3 protein: CASSRDAGSGQPQHF. For the CDR3, the DNA is TGTGCCAGCAGCCGAGACGCCGGGAGCGGTCAGCCCCAGCATTTT.

The chain combines TRBV6-4 with TRBJ2-1; 14 bases are shared with TRBD2. Germline assignment: CDR1 MRHNA and CDR2 SNTAGT. The V gene end was trimmed by 6 bases and the J gene end by 3 bases; junction bases not matched to a gene: 16. The length of the CDR3 is 20 residues. The CDR3 DNA sequence: TGTGCCAGCAGGAGGACCGGGACTAGCGGGAGTGTCTGTCACTACAATGAGCAGTTCTTC. Translated: CASRRTGTSGSVCHYNEQFF.

The chain recombines TRBV6-1 with TRBJ2-7; 7 bases fit TRBD1. V shed 4 bases, J shed 4 bases, and the junction held 10 bases outside the gene matches. The germline V gene has CDR1 MNHNS and CDR2 SASEGT. This CDR3 spans 15 amino acids. CDR3 amino acids: CASSGAATGMYEQYF. The CDR3 nucleotides read TGTGCCAGCAGTGGAGCAGCGACAGGGATGTACGAGCAGTACTTC.

V is TRBV30 and J is TRBJ2-7; 8 bases fit TRBD1. The CDR3 extends over 13 amino acids. The germline gives CDR1 GTSNPN, CDR2 SVGIG (reference sequence). The V segment lost 2 bases and the J segment 3 bases; nucleotides outside the gene matches: 3. This CDR3 is CAWSRTGGYEQYF. The CDR3 DNA reads TGTGCCTGGAGTCGAACAGGGGGCTACGAGCAGTACTTC.

The gene calls are TRBV19 and TRBJ1-3; D gene unclear. This CDR3 contains 14 residues. Trimming cost V 0 bases and J 0 bases, with 3 bases left between them. Germline CDR1 LNHDA, CDR2 SQIVND (reference sequence). Here the CDR3 reads CASSIDFSGNTIYF. CDR3 in DNA: TGTGCCAGTAGTATAGACTTCTCTGGAAACACCATATATTTT.

V and J are TRBV28 and TRBJ2-1; D possibly corresponds to TRBD2 (5 bases). This CDR3 contains 16 residues. The germline gives CDR1 MDHEN, CDR2 SYDVKM. V lost 3 bases, J lost 5 bases, and 17 bases lay in between. The CDR3 loop is CASSFARGELDNEQFF. As DNA, the CDR3 is TGTGCCAGCAGTTTCGCCCGGGGAGAACTGGACAATGAGCAGTTCTTC. Full variable domain (outside the CDR3, taken from reference TRBV28 and TRBJ2-1): DVKVTQSSRYLVKRTGEKVFLECVQDMDHENMFWYRQDPGLGLRLIYFSYDVKMKEKGDIPEGYSVSREKKERFSLILESASTNQTSMYLCASSFARGELDNEQFFGPGTRLTVL.

The chain recombines TRBV6-2 or TRBV6-3 with TRBJ2-5; possibly TRBD2 for D (6 bases). Germline V CDR1 and CDR2: MNHEY, SVGEGT. This CDR3 is 14 amino acids long. Between the trimmed V and J ends, which lost 2 bases and 6 bases, there was a span of 13 bases. CDR3 sequence: CASSYRGGMKTQYF. CDR3 nucleotide sequence: TGTGCCAGCAGTTACCGCGGCGGGATGAAGACCCAGTACTTC.

V and J are TRBV19 and TRBJ2-7; D perhaps matches TRBD2 (5 bases). Per germline, CDR1 LNHDA and CDR2 SQIVND (reference sequence). This CDR3 region has 14 residues. Trimming removed 0 bases at V and 4 bases at J, with 10 bases between. The CDR3 here is CASSIEATGYEQYF. The CDR3 nucleotides are TGTGCCAGTAGTATAGAAGCTACGGGGTACGAGCAGTACTTC.